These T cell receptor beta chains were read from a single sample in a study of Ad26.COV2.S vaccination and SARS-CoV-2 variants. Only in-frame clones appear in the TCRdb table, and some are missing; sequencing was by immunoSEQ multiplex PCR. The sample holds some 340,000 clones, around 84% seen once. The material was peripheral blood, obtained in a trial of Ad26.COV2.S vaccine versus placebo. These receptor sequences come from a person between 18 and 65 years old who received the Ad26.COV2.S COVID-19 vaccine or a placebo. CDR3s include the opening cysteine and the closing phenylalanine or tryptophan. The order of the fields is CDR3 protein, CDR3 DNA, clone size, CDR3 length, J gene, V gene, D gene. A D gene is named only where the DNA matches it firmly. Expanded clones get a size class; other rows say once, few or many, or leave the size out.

CASSLAETQYF | TGTGCCAGCAGCTTGGCAGAAACCCAGTACTTC | . | 11 | TRBJ2-5 | TRBV5-8 | .
CASSPLENTEAFF | TGTGCCAGCAGCCCCCTCGAGAACACTGAAGCTTTCTTT | . | 13 | TRBJ1-1 | TRBV5-6 | .
CASSEGPRRQHF | TGTGCCAGCAGTGAAGGTCCCAGGCGCCAGCATTTT | . | 12 | TRBJ1-5 | TRBV6-1 | .
CASSISGTGDGYTF | TGTGCCAGTAGTATATCCGGGACAGGGGATGGCTACACCTTC | . | 14 | TRBJ1-2 | TRBV19 | TRBD1
CASSPPVFVGTQYF | TGTGCCAGCTCACCACCGGTTTTTGTGGGTACGCAGTATTTT | . | 14 | TRBJ2-3 | TRBV18 | .
CSVGRGSGQPQHF | TGCAGCGTTGGACGGGGGTCGGGGCAGCCCCAGCATTTT | . | 13 | TRBJ1-5 | TRBV29-1 | .
CASSFVHGGATEQFF | TGTGCCAGCAGCTTCGTTCACGGGGGGGCCACTGAGCAGTTCTTC | . | 15 | TRBJ2-1 | TRBV7-6 | TRBD2
CATRRAPTYEQYF | TGTGCCACGCGCCGGGCTCCAACCTACGAGCAGTACTTC | . | 13 | TRBJ2-7 | TRBV27 | .
CASNREGTGELFF | TGTGCCAGCAATAGGGAGGGTACCGGGGAGCTGTTTTTT | . | 13 | TRBJ2-2 | TRBV5-6 | TRBD2
CASSFATQYF | TGTGCCAGCAGTTTCGCTACGCAGTATTTT | . | 10 | TRBJ2-3 | TRBV12-3/TRBV12-4 | .
CASGTGNILDYTF | TGTGCCAGCGGTACGGGAAACATACTCGACTACACCTTC | . | 13 | TRBJ1-2 | TRBV25-1 | .
CASSYGGSLRGDTQYF | TGTGCCAGCAGTTACGGGGGATCACTACGTGGAGATACGCAGTATTTT | . | 16 | TRBJ2-3 | TRBV6-5 | .
CASSIPGRLYNEQFF | TGTGCCAGTAGTATACCGGGACGACTATACAATGAGCAGTTCTTC | . | 15 | TRBJ2-1 | TRBV19 | .
CASSPSLAGEIAQYF | TGTGCCAGCTCACCCTCACTAGCGGGGGAGATTGCGCAGTATTTT | . | 15 | TRBJ2-3 | TRBV18 | TRBD2
CASSSLTGMIYGYTF | TGTGCCAGCAGCTCACTGACAGGGATGATCTATGGCTACACCTTC | . | 15 | TRBJ1-2 | TRBV5-6 | TRBD1
CASSFGMSPNEKLFF | TGTGCCAGCAGCTTCGGTATGTCTCCGAATGAAAAACTGTTTTTT | . | 15 | TRBJ1-4 | TRBV7-9 | .
CASSPDSNEQFF | TGTGCTAGCAGCCCCGACTCGAATGAGCAGTTCTTC | . | 12 | TRBJ2-1 | TRBV7-7 | .
CASSWTDRGRSYEQYF | TGCGCCAGCAGCTGGACCGACAGGGGTCGTTCCTACGAGCAGTACTTC | . | 16 | TRBJ2-7 | TRBV5-1 | TRBD1
CASLPQYSNQPQHF | TGTGCCAGCCTTCCCCAGTATAGCAATCAGCCCCAGCATTTT | . | 14 | TRBJ1-5 | TRBV6-5 | .
CASSQVGTDYGYTF | TGCGCCAGCAGCCAAGTAGGGACTGACTATGGCTACACCTTC | few | 14 | TRBJ1-2 | TRBV4-1 | .
CASSYGNTEAFF | TGTGCCAGCAGTTACGGTAACACTGAAGCTTTCTTT | . | 12 | TRBJ1-1 | TRBV7-2 | .
CASSWQDSQGGYTF | TGCGCCAGCAGCTGGCAGGACAGCCAGGGGGGCTACACCTTC | . | 14 | TRBJ1-2 | TRBV5-1 | .
CASSGHRGSGRGEKLFF | TGTGCCAGCAGTGGCCACCGGGGCTCCGGGCGAGGTGAAAAACTGTTTTTT | . | 17 | TRBJ1-4 | TRBV25-1 | .
CASSLVGTSNYGYTF | TGTGCCAGCAGCTTGGTGGGGACTTCTAACTATGGCTACACCTTC | . | 15 | TRBJ1-2 | TRBV5-4 | .
CASSLARKRGGRETQYF | TGTGCCAGCAGCTTAGCGCGGAAGCGGGGGGGCCGAGAGACCCAGTACTTC | . | 17 | TRBJ2-5 | TRBV7-2 | TRBD2
CASSYSRQWANYGYTF | TGTGCCAGCAGTTACTCGAGGCAATGGGCTAACTATGGCTACACCTTC | . | 16 | TRBJ1-2 | TRBV6-5 | .
CASSYGARGMNSPLHF | TGTGCCAGCAGTTACGGGGCCAGGGGGATGAATTCACCCCTCCACTTT | . | 16 | TRBJ1-6 | TRBV6-5 | TRBD1
CASSSIRDRDQPQHF | TGCGCCAGCAGTTCTATCCGGGACAGGGATCAGCCCCAGCATTTT | . | 15 | TRBJ1-5 | TRBV10-2 | TRBD1
CASSKGDTKSNQHF | TGTGCCAGCAGCAAAGGGGACACCAAGTCCAACCAGCATTTT | . | 14 | TRBJ1-5 | TRBV7-2 | .
CASSYSSDGNYGYTF | TGTGCCAGCAGTTACTCGTCGGACGGCAACTATGGCTACACCTTC | . | 15 | TRBJ1-2 | TRBV6-5 | .
CASSLLGLPNTGELFF | TGCGCCAGCAGCCTCCTGGGCCTTCCGAACACCGGGGAGCTGTTTTTT | . | 16 | TRBJ2-2 | TRBV5-1 | .
CASSLEIYEQYF | TGTGCCAGCAGCTTAGAGATTTACGAGCAGTACTTC | . | 12 | TRBJ2-7 | TRBV7-2 | .
CASSYRASYEQYF | TGTGCCAGCAGTTACAGGGCATCCTACGAGCAGTACTTC | once | 13 | TRBJ2-7 | TRBV12-3/TRBV12-4 | .
CASSQSLPGQGEETQYF | TGTGCCAGCAGCCAATCCCTTCCGGGACAGGGAGAAGAGACCCAGTACTTC | . | 17 | TRBJ2-5 | TRBV3-1/TRBV3-2 | TRBD1
CASSQDLWDRANYGYTF | TGTGCCAGCAGCCAAGATTTGTGGGACAGAGCAAACTATGGCTACACCTTC | few | 17 | TRBJ1-2 | TRBV4-2 | TRBD1
CASSPDVGLHF | TGTGCCAGCAGCCCAGATGTAGGCCTCCACTTT | . | 11 | TRBJ1-6 | TRBV7-8 | .
CASSPGKGRDNEKLFF | TGTGCCAGCTCACCAGGCAAGGGTCGGGATAATGAAAAACTGTTTTTT | . | 16 | TRBJ1-4 | TRBV18 | .
CASSLALTSGGKETQYF | TGTGCCAGCAGCTTAGCGTTAACAAGCGGGGGTAAAGAGACCCAGTACTTC | . | 17 | TRBJ2-5 | TRBV7-9 | TRBD2
CASSSGLPSWAGELFF | TGTGCCAGCAGTTCGGGACTTCCCTCTTGGGCTGGGGAGCTGTTTTTT | . | 16 | TRBJ2-2 | TRBV6-2/TRBV6-3 | .
CASSLVLELARGDTQYF | TGTGCCAGCAGCTTGGTTTTAGAACTAGCTAGAGGAGATACGCAGTATTTT | . | 17 | TRBJ2-3 | TRBV5-6 | .
CASSSSGGRTKETQYF | TGTGCCAGCAGCTCCAGCGGGGGCAGAACAAAAGAGACCCAGTACTTC | . | 16 | TRBJ2-5 | TRBV7-2 | TRBD2
CASSRRRGNEQFF | TGTGCCAGTAGTAGGCGGAGGGGCAATGAGCAGTTCTTC | . | 13 | TRBJ2-1 | TRBV19 | .
CASTPPGQKTYEQYF | TGTGCCAGCACCCCACCGGGACAGAAGACCTACGAGCAGTACTTC | . | 15 | TRBJ2-7 | TRBV6-2/TRBV6-3 | TRBD1
CSARAQRAFF | TGCAGTGCTCGGGCACAGCGGGCTTTCTTT | . | 10 | TRBJ1-1 | TRBV20-1 | .
CASSPNSNQPQHF | TGTGCCAGCAGCCCAAATAGCAATCAGCCCCAGCATTTT | . | 13 | TRBJ1-5 | TRBV12-3/TRBV12-4 | .
CSVGDSEKYMNTEAFF | TGCAGCGTTGGGGACAGCGAAAAATACATGAACACTGAAGCTTTCTTT | . | 16 | TRBJ1-1 | TRBV29-1 | TRBD1
CASSLVRLAGVSGANVLTF | TGTGCCAGCAGCTTGGTTCGGCTAGCGGGGGTCTCTGGGGCCAACGTCCTGACTTTC | . | 19 | TRBJ2-6 | TRBV5-6 | TRBD2
CASSPQSYGYTF | TGTGCCAGCTCACCACAATCCTATGGCTACACCTTC | . | 12 | TRBJ1-2 | TRBV18 | .